Below, 27 T cell receptor beta chains from the same sample are listed, as sequenced in a study of response to subunit inactivated influenza vaccine listed by TCRdb under 2018. Library method: RT-PCR. Sequencing relied on an Illumina HiSeq 2500. TCRdb trimmed public reads at Q25 via fastp, called clones via MiXCR and kept in-frame beta chains. Identical CDR3 proteins give one entry, which carries the most common genes and DNA. Present in this sample are under 200,000 distinct CDR3 sequences, around 11% of which were seen just once. The ten largest clones take up roughly 36% of the sample. This material consisted of CD8+ T cells sorted from PBMCs, taken less than 30 months after vaccination. The receptors shown here come from a man between 50 and 75 years old who received an inactivated influenza vaccine. Donor details come from another sample of the same person, matched by shared clones.

This clonotype has at least ten counts. The chain uses TRBV6-2 or TRBV6-3 and TRBJ2-2, with D hard to call. This CDR3 region has 12 residues. CDR1 and CDR2 (germline): MNHEY, SVGEGT. V was clipped by 4 bases and J by 3 bases, with 3 bases between them. The CDR3 bases are TGTGCCAGCAGTTGGGACACCGGGGAGCTGTTTTTT. Protein product: CASSWDTGELFF.

A few counts support this clonotype. The V and J genes are TRBV13 and TRBJ2-3, with TRBD2 matching 11 bases. With V trimmed by 5 bases and J by 11 bases, 6 bases remained unmatched. The CDR3 consists of 13 residues. Germline CDR1 reads PRHDT; CDR2 reads FYEKMQ (reference sequence). CDR3 coding DNA: TGTGCCAGCAGCCTGTTAGGACTAGCGGGGCAGTATTTT. Its translation is CASSLLGLAGQYF. Looking up the rest from reference TRBV13 and TRBJ2-3 gives the full variable domain: AAGVIQSPRHLIKEKRETATLKCYPIPRHDTVYWYQQGPGQDPQFLISFYEKMQSDKGSIPDRFSAQQFSDYHSELNMSSLELGDSALYFCASSLLGLAGQYFGPGTRLTVL.

The chain combines TRBV6-1 with TRBJ2-7; the match to TRBD2 covers 11 bases. The CDR3 consists of 15 residues. Germline lookup yields CDR1 MNHNS and CDR2 SASEGT. Trimming took 6 bases from V and 5 from J; bases not matched to a gene: 9. The CDR3 DNA is TGTGCCAGCAGATTGGGACTAGCGGAGGGCCACGAGCAGTACTTC. Translation: CASRLGLAEGHEQYF.

This clonotype occurred many times. This chain links TRBV5-1 with TRBJ2-7; 10 nucleotides agree with TRBD2. The J segment lost 5 bases and the V segment lost 3 bases, leaving 5 bases of the junction unmatched. The CDR3 is made up of 14 amino acids. Germline assignment: CDR1 SGHRS and CDR2 YFSETQ. CDR3: CASSWTGTSDEQYF. Written as DNA, the CDR3 is TGCGCCAGCAGCTGGACCGGGACTAGCGACGAGCAGTACTTC.

This clonotype was seen more than once but under ten times. This sequence joins TRBV3-1 and TRBJ2-3, with D possibly TRBD2 on 6 matching bases. Trimming removed 8 bases from V and 0 bases from J, with 18 bases in between. Germline V gives CDR1 LGHDT, CDR2 YNNKEL (reference sequence). This CDR3 region has 16 residues. The CDR3 is CASAQRRDSSTDTQYF. The CDR3 coding sequence is TGTGCCAGCGCCCAGCGCCGGGACTCAAGCACAGATACGCAGTATTTT.

This clonotype was picked up a small number of times. V is TRBV7-8 and J is TRBJ1-2; unclear D gene. CDR1 is SGHVS and CDR2 is FQNEAQ in the germline V gene. Trimming pared 5 bases from V and 6 bases from J, leaving 10 bases between. The CDR3 contains 12 residues. The CDR3, as DNA: TGTGCCAGCAGCGAGAGTGGGAATGGCTACACCTTC. Protein sequence: CASSESGNGYTF.

This rearrangement joins TRBV28 to TRBJ2-6, with 15 bases identical to TRBD2. CDR1 and CDR2 (germline): MDHEN, SYDVKM. Trimming removed 1 base from V and 1 base from J; junction bases left unmatched: 2. The CDR3 runs 19 residues. The CDR3 is CASSLLGTSGRSGANVLTF. CDR3 bases: TGTGCCAGCAGTTTATTAGGGACTAGCGGGAGGTCTGGGGCCAACGTCCTGACTTTC.

This clonotype was counted ten times or more. The chain employs TRBV4-1 and TRBJ1-5, with 10 bases lining up with TRBD1. The V segment lost 4 bases and the J segment 5 bases; nucleotides outside the gene matches: 5. CDR1 MGHRA and CDR2 YSYEKL come from the germline V gene. The CDR3 has 15 residues. The DNA of the CDR3 is TGCGCCAGCAGCCGGACAGGGGGTATTTATCAGCCCCAGCATTTT. This encodes CASSRTGGIYQPQHF.

The chain carries TRBV9 and TRBJ2-2, with TRBD1 matching 7 bases. Per germline, CDR1 SGDLS and CDR2 YYNGEE. Germline trimming cut 4 bases from V and 0 bases from J; bases unmatched to any gene: 6. The CDR3 spans 16 residues. The CDR3 is CASSSGTDANTGELFF. CDR3 sequence (DNA): TGTGCCAGCAGCTCGGGGACAGACGCGAACACCGGGGAGCTGTTTTTT.

This clonotype was seen a few times. The J gene is TRBJ2-7, the V gene TRBV20-1; TRBD2 matches at 8 bases. Germline V lookup: CDR1 DFQATT, CDR2 SNEGSKA (reference sequence). The CDR3 runs 16 residues. With V trimmed by 1 base and J by 0 bases, 8 bases remained unmatched. CDR3 in amino acids: CSARAGGPDPSYEQYF. The CDR3 DNA reads TGCAGTGCTAGAGCGGGGGGGCCTGATCCCTCCTACGAGCAGTACTTC.

This clonotype was seen a handful of times. This sequence joins TRBV11-1 and TRBJ2-2, with 8 positions matching TRBD1. The ends lost 2 bases at V and 4 bases at J; junction bases unmatched: 0. Germline V CDR1 and CDR2: SGHAT, FQDESV (reference sequence). CDR3 length: 14 amino acids. CDR3 DNA: TGTGCCAGCAGCTTACAGGGGGCCACCGGGGAGCTGTTTTTT. Translated, it gives CASSLQGATGELFF.

The genes are TRBV5-4 and TRBJ2-5, with D possibly being TRBD2 (6 bases). The CDR3 totals 14 residues. The germline V gene encodes CDR1 SGHNT and CDR2 YYREEE (reference sequence). V was clipped by 9 bases and J by 4 bases, with 19 bases between them. CDR3 DNA: TGTGCCACCACGGGGGATAGGGCTGGAGAGACCCAGTACTTC. This encodes CATTGDRAGETQYF.

In its sample, this clonotype was seen many times. The CDR3 nucleotides read TGTGCCAGCAGCTTAACAGGCAACATGAACACTGAAGCTTTCTTT. Translating gives CASSLTGNMNTEAFF. The chain combines TRBV7-8 with TRBJ1-1; the D gene is possibly TRBD1 (5 bases). The germline V gene encodes CDR1 SGHVS and CDR2 FQNEAQ. This CDR3 is 15 amino acids long. Trimming removed 2 bases at V and 0 bases at J, with 10 bases between.

This clonotype was observed a handful of times. The CDR3 DNA reads as TGTGCCAGCAGTTTGGCGGACACAGATACGCAGTATTTT. Its translation is CASSLADTDTQYF. This chain joins TRBV6-6 and TRBJ2-3, with no clear D. Trimming pared 4 bases from V and 2 bases from J, leaving 7 bases between. Germline CDR1 MNHNY, CDR2 SVGAGI (reference sequence). The CDR3 consists of 13 residues.

V gene TRBV4-3 combines with J gene TRBJ2-3; TRBD1 matches 11 bases. With V trimmed by 5 bases and J by 2 bases, 6 bases remained unmatched. Germline CDR1 is LGHNA and CDR2 is YSLEER. The CDR3 length is 16 residues. The CDR3 here is CASSDGQGAITDTQYF. The CDR3 nucleotides read TGCGCCAGCAGCGACGGACAGGGGGCAATCACAGATACGCAGTATTTT.

The rearrangement joins TRBV4-2 to TRBJ1-2, with D perhaps matching TRBD1 (6 bases). This CDR3 is 16 amino acids long. CDR1 and CDR2 from the germline V gene are LGHNA and YNFKEQ. Trimming cost V 0 bases and J 5 bases, with 16 bases left between them. The CDR3 sequence: CASSQDSGGPGYGYTF. The CDR3 bases are TGTGCCAGCAGCCAAGATTCCGGGGGGCCGGGATATGGCTACACCTTC.

This chain uses TRBV6-1 with TRBJ1-3; 7 bases agree with TRBD1. The CDR3 has 15 amino acids. Looked up from germline, CDR1 is MNHNS and CDR2 is SASEGT. Trimming cost V 7 bases and J 4 bases; bases outside gene matches: 10. The CDR3, as DNA: TGTGCCAGCACCCAGACCAAGGACAGGGGAAACACCATATATTTT. Its protein is CASTQTKDRGNTIYF.

Ten or more counts support this clonotype. This chain links TRBV7-9 with TRBJ2-1; D is possibly TRBD1 (6 bases). Germline V lookup: CDR1 SEHNR, CDR2 FQNEAQ (reference sequence). The germline V and J ends were trimmed by 1 base and 4 bases, with 11 bases remaining between them. This CDR3 contains 15 residues. The CDR3 nucleotides read TGTGCCAGCAGCTTAGTGAGGGGGTTGTACAATGAGCAGTTCTTC. As protein: CASSLVRGLYNEQFF.

This sequence joins TRBV12-3 or TRBV12-4 and TRBJ2-7; D perhaps matches TRBD2 (6 bases). The V end lost 4 bases, the J end lost 3 bases, and 13 bases lay between the germline ends. The CDR3 is 14 residues long. The CDR3 region has the DNA TGTGCCAGCAGTTGGGGACTGGGGAGCTACGAGCAGTACTTC. It is translated as CASSWGLGSYEQYF.

This clonotype has more than one count but fewer than ten. The V call is TRBV4-2, the J call TRBJ2-2; 9 bases agree with TRBD1. J gave up 1 base and V 1 base, and 7 bases lay outside the gene matches. The V gene's germline CDR1 is LGHNA and CDR2 YNFKEQ. The CDR3 has 18 amino acids. DNA for the CDR3: TGTGCCAGCAGCCAAGCTCCTCCGGGACAGGGGAACACCGGGGAGCTGTTTTTT. This encodes CASSQAPPGQGNTGELFF.

The chain joins TRBV30 to TRBJ2-7, with D possibly TRBD1 on 5 matching bases. Germline assignment: CDR1 GTSNPN and CDR2 SVGIG (reference sequence). CDR3 length: 13 residues. Trimming took 2 bases from V and 3 from J, leaving 11 bases between them. The CDR3 bases are TGTGCCTGGAGTAGGGGTTTCTTCTACGAGCAGTACTTC. It encodes CAWSRGFFYEQYF. Using reference TRBV30 and TRBJ2-7 for the parts outside the CDR3, the full variable domain is SQTIHQWPATLVQPVGSPLSLECTVEGTSNPNLYWYRQAAGRGLQLLFYSVGIGQISSEVPQNLSASRPQDRQFILSSKKLLLSDSGFYLCAWSRGFFYEQYFGPGTRLTVT.

This clonotype was detected only a few times. This chain joins TRBV6-2 or TRBV6-3 and TRBJ1-5; 9 nucleotides agree with TRBD1. The CDR3 covers 14 residues. V lost 5 bases and J lost 6; bases outside the gene matches: 5. Germline CDR1 reads MNHEY; CDR2 reads SVGEGT. The CDR3 DNA sequence: TGTGCCAGCAGTCTCACAGGGGGCGTTCAGCCCCAGCATTTT. Translating it yields CASSLTGGVQPQHF.

This clonotype was counted many times. The chain uses TRBV3-1 and TRBJ2-5, with D hard to call. Germline V gene data show CDR1 as LGHDT and CDR2 as YNNKEL (reference sequence). Trimming stripped 4 bases from V and 4 bases from J, with 7 bases between. The CDR3 loop spans 12 amino acids. As DNA, the CDR3 is TGTGCCAGCAGCCTCGCGGCAGAGACCCAGTACTTC. Translated: CASSLAAETQYF.

Only a few counts were recorded for this clonotype. CDR3 protein: CASSEVRSGANVLTF. The CDR3 DNA follows: TGTGCCAGCAGTGAAGTCCGCTCTGGGGCCAACGTCCTGACTTTC. The chain joins TRBV2 to TRBJ2-6; D call uncertain. CDR3 length: 15 amino acids. Trimming took 1 base from V and 0 from J, leaving 4 bases between them. Germline CDR1 SNHLY, CDR2 FYNNEI.

The V and J genes are TRBV27 and TRBJ2-7; TRBD2 matches 8 bases. Losses at the gene ends were 6 bases for V and 4 bases for J; bases not matched to a gene: 11. Looked up from germline, CDR1 is MNHEY and CDR2 is SMNVEV (reference sequence). The CDR3 consists of 15 residues. CDR3 DNA: TGTGCCAGCAGCTGGGGACTAGGAGAAACGTACGAGCAGTACTTC. Translating it yields CASSWGLGETYEQYF.

The chain recombines TRBV6-5 with TRBJ2-5; TRBD2 aligns across 10 bases. Trimming cost V 8 bases and J 4 bases; bases outside gene matches: 10. Germline assignment: CDR1 MNHEY and CDR2 SVGAGI. The CDR3 sequence is 15 residues long. CDR3 protein: CASRLTSGIPETQYF. Here the CDR3 DNA reads TGTGCCAGCCGTTTAACTAGCGGGATTCCAGAGACCCAGTACTTC.

This clonotype came up a few times. The CDR3 reads CASSQGRVDEQYF. For the CDR3, the DNA is TGCGCCAGCAGCCAAGGCAGGGTAGACGAGCAGTACTTC. The genes are TRBV4-1 and TRBJ2-7; possibly TRBD1 for D (5 bases). The CDR3 runs to 13 residues. Germline assignment: CDR1 MGHRA and CDR2 YSYEKL. V was clipped by 1 base and J by 5 bases, with 9 bases between them.